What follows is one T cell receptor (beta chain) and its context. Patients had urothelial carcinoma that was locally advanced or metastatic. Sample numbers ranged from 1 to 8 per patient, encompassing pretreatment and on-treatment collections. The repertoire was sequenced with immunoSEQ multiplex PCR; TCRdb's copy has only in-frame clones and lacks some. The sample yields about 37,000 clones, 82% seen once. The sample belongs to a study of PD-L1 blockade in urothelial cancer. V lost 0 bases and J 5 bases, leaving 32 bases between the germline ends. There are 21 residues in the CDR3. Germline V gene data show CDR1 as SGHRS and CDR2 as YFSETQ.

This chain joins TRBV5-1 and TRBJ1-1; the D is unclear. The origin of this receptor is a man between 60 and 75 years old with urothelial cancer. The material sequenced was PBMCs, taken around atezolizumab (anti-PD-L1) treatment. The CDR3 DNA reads TGCGCCAGCAGCTTGGCCATCGCAGCGAGTCAAACCCGGCCCCCGGGAACTGAAGCTTTCTTT. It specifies CASSLAIAASQTRPPGTEAFF.